One sample yielded the 32 T cell receptor beta chains listed below, sequenced in a study of blood T cell repertoires in COVID-19. This table comes from immunoSEQ multiplex PCR, and its TCRdb copy is limited to in-frame clones, with some not included. The sample consists of hundreds of thousands of clones, roughly 86% of them appearing once. Specimen: peripheral blood. The receptors come from an older woman with COVID-19, enrolled during active disease.

This chain connects TRBV10-3 to TRBJ1-1, with 9 bases matching TRBD1. Germline CDR1 is ENHRY and CDR2 is SYGVKD. CDR3 size: 16 residues. V shed 4 bases, J shed 7 bases, and the junction held 13 bases outside the gene matches. The CDR3 DNA follows: TGTGCCATCAGTGGAACCGGGACAGGGTCGTTCGTTGAAGCTTTCTTT. It specifies CAISGTGTGSFVEAFF.

The V and J genes are TRBV12-3 or TRBV12-4 and TRBJ1-2, with TRBD1 matching over 8 bases. J lost 3 bases, V lost 6 bases, and 3 bases had no gene match. This CDR3 region has 13 residues. CDR3 loop: CASSSGQDYGYTF. The CDR3, as DNA: TGTGCCAGCAGCTCGGGACAGGACTATGGCTACACCTTC.

This chain uses TRBV6-2 or TRBV6-3 with TRBJ2-3; D remains ambiguous. Deletions cut 3 bases from V and 5 bases from J, with 3 bases between. This CDR3 comprises 11 residues. The V gene's germline CDR1 is MNHEY and CDR2 SVGEGT. Here the CDR3 DNA reads TGTGCCAGCAGTTATAGAGATACGCAGTATTTT. It translates to CASSYRDTQYF.

This clone was counted a single time. The rearrangement uses TRBV5-1 and TRBJ2-7; 9 bases match TRBD1. The germline V gene encodes CDR1 SGHRS and CDR2 YFSETQ. The V segment lost 3 bases and the J segment 6 bases; nucleotides outside the gene matches: 7. The CDR3 covers 14 residues. CDR3 in amino acids: CASSSEQGAGEQYF. The CDR3 DNA is TGCGCCAGCAGCTCCGAACAGGGGGCAGGCGAGCAGTACTTC.

The CDR3 nucleotides read TGTGCCAGCAGTGGATCTAGCGGTGACACCGGGGAGCTGTTTTTT. Translating it yields CASSGSSGDTGELFF. The rearrangement uses TRBV2 and TRBJ2-2; 7 nucleotides line up with TRBD2. CDR1 and CDR2 from the germline V gene are SNHLY and FYNNEI. This CDR3 region has 15 residues. Trimming at V came to 4 bases and at J to 3 bases, leaving 5 bases not matched to a gene. Looking up the rest from reference TRBV2 and TRBJ2-2 gives the full variable domain: EPEVTQTPSHQVTQMGQEVILRCVPISNHLYFYWYRQILGQKVEFLVSFYNNEISEKSEIFDDQFSVERPDGSNFTLKIRSTKLEDSAMYFCASSGSSGDTGELFFGEGSRLTVL.

The V call is TRBV11-2, the J call TRBJ2-4; maybe TRBD1 (6 bases). The CDR3 consists of 16 residues. Germline lookup yields CDR1 SGHAT and CDR2 FQNNGV. V was cut by 2 bases and J by 7 bases, with 18 bases left in between. In nucleotides, the CDR3 is TGTGCCAGCAGCTTAAGGGTGACAGGCGACGGCAACATTCAGTACTTC. Translating it yields CASSLRVTGDGNIQYF.

The chain carries TRBV3-1 (or the pseudogene TRBV3-2) and TRBJ2-2; 9 nucleotides align to TRBD1. With V trimmed by 4 bases and J by 6 bases, 9 bases remained unmatched. The CDR3 loop spans 16 amino acids. CDR1 is LGHDT and CDR2 is YNNKEL in the germline V gene (reference sequence). CDR3 loop: CASSLFWTGASGELFF. DNA for the CDR3: TGTGCCAGCAGCCTCTTTTGGACAGGGGCCTCCGGGGAGCTGTTTTTT.

As regards this clone: The same CDR3 also results from other DNA sequences found in this sample. The J gene is TRBJ1-5, the V gene TRBV18, with unresolved D. Per the germline V gene, CDR1 is KGHSH and CDR2 is LQKENI. This CDR3 spans 13 amino acids. The V end was cut by 4 bases, the J end by 4 bases, with 8 bases between. The CDR3 bases are TGTGCCAGCTCACGCACGGGGAATCAGCCCCAGCATTTT. This translates into CASSRTGNQPQHF.

The chain has TRBV4-3 and TRBJ2-7; 10 nucleotides match TRBD2. The CDR3 is 16 amino acids. V lost 0 bases to trimming and J lost 4 bases; unmatched junction nucleotides: 6. Germline lookup yields CDR1 LGHNA and CDR2 YSLEER. DNA of the CDR3: TGCGCCAGCAGCCAAGAGCCAGCGGGGGGGCTGTACGAGCAGTACTTC. It specifies CASSQEPAGGLYEQYF.

In its sample, this clone was seen a few times. The chain uses TRBV9 and TRBJ2-1; 8 positions agree with TRBD2. The CDR3 has 15 amino acids. V was clipped by 4 bases and J by 0 bases; unmatched bases: 3. CDR1 SGDLS and CDR2 YYNGEE come from the germline V gene. The CDR3 region has the DNA TGTGCCAGCAGCTCGAGCGGGGGCTCCTACAATGAGCAGTTCTTC. Translating it yields CASSSSGGSYNEQFF.

This chain uses TRBV18 with TRBJ1-2; 8 positions agree with TRBD1. J was trimmed by 0 bases and V by 6 bases; bases with no gene match: 3. CDR3 size: 14 residues. The germline V gene has CDR1 KGHSH and CDR2 LQKENI. The CDR3 region has the DNA TGTGCCAGCTCCTTGGGACAGGCTAACTATGGCTACACCTTC. It codes for CASSLGQANYGYTF.

This clone was recorded once. The chain has TRBV5-1 and TRBJ1-6; D call uncertain. The CDR3 runs 14 residues. The V gene's germline CDR1 is SGHRS and CDR2 YFSETQ. The ends were cut back, 4 bases at V and 8 bases at J, with 13 bases in the middle. This CDR3 reads CASSLYSTDSPLHF. In nucleotides, the CDR3 is TGCGCCAGCAGCCTCTATTCCACGGATTCACCCCTCCACTTT. The whole variable domain, remainder taken from reference TRBV5-1 and TRBJ1-6, is KAGVTQTPRYLIKTRGQQVTLSCSPISGHRSVSWYQQTPGQGLQFLFEYFSETQRNKGNFPGRFSGRQFSNSRSEMNVSTLELGDSALYLCASSLYSTDSPLHFGNGTRLTVT.

The chain combines TRBV23-1 with TRBJ1-6; D is perhaps TRBD1 (5 bases). TRBV23-1 is reported as an ORF; its role is uncertain. V was cut by 7 bases and J by 9 bases, with 19 bases left in between. This CDR3 comprises 15 residues. This CDR3 reads CASTTDTLASSPLHF. The CDR3, as DNA: TGCGCCAGCACGACGGACACCTTGGCTAGTTCACCCCTCCACTTT.

This chain joins TRBV24-1 and TRBJ2-1, with 8 bases matching TRBD1. Per the germline V gene, CDR1 is KGHDR and CDR2 is SFDVKD. J lost 8 bases, V lost 3 bases, and 11 bases had no gene match. There are 16 residues in the CDR3. The CDR3: CATSDRGTGFRDEQFF. The CDR3 DNA reads as TGTGCCACCAGTGATAGGGGGACAGGTTTTCGCGATGAGCAGTTCTTC.

This chain joins TRBV2 and TRBJ1-2, with D possibly being TRBD1 (5 bases). Germline V gene lookup returns CDR1 SNHLY and CDR2 FYNNEI. The CDR3 has 15 amino acids. The V and J ends lost 4 bases and 6 bases respectively, with 18 bases between them. The CDR3, as DNA: TGTGCCAGCAGTGTGGGTTATCAGGGAGGCGATGGCTACACCTTC. This encodes CASSVGYQGGDGYTF.

This clone was recorded once. This chain connects TRBV12-3 or TRBV12-4 to TRBJ2-1; D remains ambiguous. This CDR3 spans 11 amino acids. V dropped 2 bases and J dropped 8 bases, with 4 bases sitting between them. CDR3: CASSLIDEQFF. The CDR3, as DNA: TGTGCCAGCAGTTTAATCGATGAGCAGTTCTTC.

This clone was observed a handful of times. The chain uses TRBV30 and TRBJ1-4; 8 bases are a match to TRBD1. CDR1 is GTSNPN and CDR2 is SVGIG in the germline V gene (reference sequence). This CDR3 has 15 residues. Trimming removed 0 bases from V and 6 bases from J; junction bases left unmatched: 6. The CDR3 nucleotides read TGTGCCTGGAGTGTCCTGGACAGGGTTGATGAAAAACTGTTTTTT. This encodes CAWSVLDRVDEKLFF.

About this clone itself: Other DNA sequences in the same sample also yield this CDR3. The chain carries TRBV2 and TRBJ2-3, with D possibly being TRBD2 (5 bases). V was pared by 3 bases and J by 1 base, with 8 bases between. Germline values: CDR1 SNHLY, CDR2 FYNNEI. The CDR3 consists of 14 residues. CDR3: CASSDLAGTDTQYF. The CDR3 DNA reads as TGTGCCAGCAGTGACCTAGCAGGCACAGATACGCAGTATTTT.

V is TRBV7-2 and J is TRBJ1-2; 8 bases align to TRBD1. The V gene's germline CDR1 is SGHTA and CDR2 FQGNSA. Germline trimming cut 0 bases from V and 7 bases from J; bases unmatched to any gene: 7. The CDR3 spans 15 residues. The CDR3 DNA follows: TGTGCCAGCAGCTTAGCGCTCCGGACAGGGTTTGGCTACACCTTC. It codes for CASSLALRTGFGYTF.

The genes are TRBV19 and TRBJ1-3; unclear D gene. Germline V CDR1 and CDR2: LNHDA, SQIVND (reference sequence). CDR3 size: 15 residues. V lost 2 bases and J lost 0, with 8 bases in between. CDR3 coding DNA: TGTGCCAGTAGTATAAACAGAGACTCTGGAAACACCATATATTTT. Protein product: CASSINRDSGNTIYF.

This chain links TRBV6-4 with TRBJ2-7; D is possibly TRBD1 (6 bases). V lost 10 bases and J lost 6, with 22 bases in between. Germline assignment: CDR1 MRHNA and CDR2 SNTAGT. This CDR3 contains 14 residues. DNA of the CDR3: TGTGCCAACCAGATCAAGGGACATTTCGCCGAGCAGTACTTC. Translation gives CANQIKGHFAEQYF.

V usage is TRBV2 and J usage is TRBJ1-4, with 9 bases lining up with TRBD1. This CDR3 is built from 13 residues. Germline CDR1 reads SNHLY; CDR2 reads FYNNEI. The ends lost 7 bases at V and 8 bases at J; junction bases unmatched: 5. The CDR3 reads CASNGDREEKLFF. The CDR3 DNA follows: TGTGCCAGCAACGGGGACAGGGAGGAAAAACTGTTTTTT. The whole variable domain, filled in from reference TRBV2 and TRBJ1-4, reads EPEVTQTPSHQVTQMGQEVILRCVPISNHLYFYWYRQILGQKVEFLVSFYNNEISEKSEIFDDQFSVERPDGSNFTLKIRSTKLEDSAMYFCASNGDREEKLFFGSGTQLSVL.

The DNA for the CDR3 is TGTGCCAGCAGGGGCACCAGCCGAAGCAATGAGCAGTTCTTC. Residues: CASRGTSRSNEQFF. The chain uses TRBV3-1 (or the pseudogene TRBV3-2) and TRBJ2-1; D not resolved. This CDR3 is built from 14 residues. From germline, CDR1 is LGHDT and CDR2 YNNKEL (reference sequence). V lost 6 bases to trimming and J lost 6 bases, with 15 bases between them.

The chain is built from TRBV24-1 and TRBJ2-5; D might be TRBD1 (6 bases). The CDR3 extends over 15 amino acids. Germline CDR1 reads KGHDR; CDR2 reads SFDVKD. V shed 2 bases and J shed 4 bases, with 13 bases lying between them. The CDR3 protein is CATSDSAGEGETQYF. The CDR3 bases are TGTGCCACCAGTGATTCAGCAGGGGAAGGAGAGACCCAGTACTTC.

The J gene is TRBJ1-2, the V gene TRBV5-6; D is possibly TRBD1 (6 bases). The length of the CDR3 is 12 residues. Germline V gene data show CDR1 as SGHDT and CDR2 as YYEEEE. V dropped 7 bases and J dropped 5 bases, with 12 bases sitting between them. The CDR3 DNA reads TGTGCCAGCCACGGGGGGCCGTATGGCTACACCTTC. Translation gives CASHGGPYGYTF.

J is TRBJ2-7 and V is TRBV6-5, with D possibly being TRBD2 (7 bases). The ends were cut back, 2 bases at V and 3 bases at J, with 11 bases in the middle. Germline assignment: CDR1 MNHEY and CDR2 SVGAGI. There are 14 residues in the CDR3. The CDR3 region has the DNA TGTGCCAGCAGTTACAGGGGGGGTGGCTACGAGCAGTACTTC. Protein: CASSYRGGGYEQYF.

The chain employs TRBV20-1 and TRBJ2-1; 7 bases agree with TRBD2. This CDR3 spans 14 amino acids. V dropped 3 bases and J dropped 5; count of bases not matched to a gene: 7. CDR1 and CDR2 from the germline V gene are DFQATT and SNEGSKA (reference sequence). The CDR3 protein is CSASSGGVNNEQFF. The CDR3 DNA reads TGCAGTGCTAGTTCGGGAGGCGTTAACAATGAGCAGTTCTTC.

V and J are TRBV3-1 (or the pseudogene TRBV3-2) and TRBJ1-2, with 7 bases aligning to TRBD1. Unmatched junction bases numbered 1, after V lost 0 bases and J lost 6 bases. CDR1 and CDR2 from the germline V gene are LGHDT and YNNKEL (reference sequence). CDR3 size: 13 residues. The CDR3 DNA is TGTGCCAGCAGCCAAGACAGGGGGGATGGCTACACCTTC. This sequence encodes CASSQDRGDGYTF.

The chain recombines TRBV5-1 with TRBJ1-3; 9 nucleotides line up with TRBD1. The CDR3 sequence is 17 residues long. Germline trimming cut 1 base from V and 0 bases from J; bases unmatched to any gene: 5. From germline, CDR1 is SGHRS and CDR2 YFSETQ. CDR3 loop: CASSLRTGALSGNTIYF. DNA of the CDR3: TGCGCCAGCAGCTTGCGGACAGGGGCCCTCTCTGGAAACACCATATATTTT.

The gene calls are TRBV3-1 (or the pseudogene TRBV3-2) and TRBJ1-2; D perhaps matches TRBD1 (5 bases). Germline CDR1 and CDR2: LGHDT and YNNKEL (reference sequence). The V and J ends lost 7 bases and 0 bases respectively, with 12 bases between them. The CDR3 extends over 14 amino acids. CDR3: CASISGIANYGYTF. CDR3 DNA: TGTGCCAGCATCTCAGGGATCGCTAACTATGGCTACACCTTC.

The chain carries TRBV3-1 (or the pseudogene TRBV3-2) and TRBJ1-4, with 7 bases matching TRBD1. The length of the CDR3 is 14 residues. V lost 4 bases to trimming and J lost 7 bases; unmatched junction nucleotides: 6. Germline V CDR1 and CDR2: LGHDT, YNNKEL (reference sequence). The CDR3 bases are TGTGCCAGCAGCCTCGGGGCAGGGGGTGAAAAACTGTTTTTT. Protein sequence: CASSLGAGGEKLFF.

In its sample, this clone was seen once. V usage is TRBV19 and J usage is TRBJ1-4; 9 positions agree with TRBD1. Germline V CDR1 and CDR2: LNHDA, SQIVND (reference sequence). Trimming removed 6 bases from V and 7 bases from J; junction bases left unmatched: 3. The CDR3 loop spans 13 amino acids. The CDR3 DNA reads TGTGCCAGTAGAGAGGGACAGGGTGAAAAACTGTTTTTT. This translates into CASREGQGEKLFF.